The T cell receptor beta chain described here comes from a study of cytomegalovirus exposure and HLA in healthy donors. General study points: Among donors in an Asian-associated ancestry cluster, a later analysis reportedly found fewer N-insertions than the approximately 670-donor mean.

The PCR used 60 Vbeta and 13 Jbeta primers. The data were produced by immunoSEQ multiplex PCR, yet TCRdb's version contains in-frame clones alone and is incomplete. The sample lists some 100,000 clones; 76% were seen once. Concerning this clone: Its target is unknown.

The CDR3 is made up of 12 amino acids. Per germline, CDR1 SGHTA and CDR2 FQGTGA. V lost 6 bases and J lost 9; bases outside the gene matches: 3. The chain recombines TRBV7-3 with TRBJ2-3; 10 bases fit TRBD1. The specimen was PBMCs. The receptor was isolated from a woman between 50 and 59 years old in good health and CMV-seropositive. The CDR3 protein is CASSGQGGTQYF. The CDR3 DNA is TGTGCCAGCAGTGGACAGGGGGGAACGCAGTATTTT.